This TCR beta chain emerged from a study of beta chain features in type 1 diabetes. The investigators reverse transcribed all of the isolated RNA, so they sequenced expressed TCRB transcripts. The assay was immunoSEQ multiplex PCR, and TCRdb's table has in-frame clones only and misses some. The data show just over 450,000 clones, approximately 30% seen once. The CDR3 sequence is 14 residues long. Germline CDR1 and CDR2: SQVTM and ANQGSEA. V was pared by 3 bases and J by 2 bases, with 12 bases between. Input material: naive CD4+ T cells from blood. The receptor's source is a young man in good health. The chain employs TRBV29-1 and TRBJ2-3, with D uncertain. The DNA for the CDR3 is TGCAGCGTTGAGGCTAGAGGTCCCACAGATACGCAGTATTTT. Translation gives CSVEARGPTDTQYF.